This T cell receptor (beta chain) was observed in a study of blood T cell repertoires in COVID-19. The CDR3 covers 15 residues. V was clipped by 3 bases and J by 2 bases, with 12 bases between them. Germline V lookup: CDR1 MNHEY, CDR2 SMNVEV (reference sequence). Original analysis: Estimates of nucleated cell counts were drawn from the amplification of reference gene primers. TCRdb's copy holds only in-frame clones and misses some; the assay was immunoSEQ multiplex PCR. D and trimming come from the DNA, and the V and J calls and clone size come from that table. The sample contains a few hundred thousand clones, approximately 92% of which appear only once.

This clonotype was sampled from a man between 25 and 39 years old who had recovered from COVID-19. The sequenced sample was PBMCs or T cells enriched from blood (not recorded which). The chain carries TRBV27 and TRBJ2-3, with a tentative D call TRBD1 (5 bases). CDR3 sequence (DNA): TGTGCCAGCAGTTTCACGACAGTGGCCACAGATACGCAGTATTTT. This sequence encodes CASSFTTVATDTQYF.